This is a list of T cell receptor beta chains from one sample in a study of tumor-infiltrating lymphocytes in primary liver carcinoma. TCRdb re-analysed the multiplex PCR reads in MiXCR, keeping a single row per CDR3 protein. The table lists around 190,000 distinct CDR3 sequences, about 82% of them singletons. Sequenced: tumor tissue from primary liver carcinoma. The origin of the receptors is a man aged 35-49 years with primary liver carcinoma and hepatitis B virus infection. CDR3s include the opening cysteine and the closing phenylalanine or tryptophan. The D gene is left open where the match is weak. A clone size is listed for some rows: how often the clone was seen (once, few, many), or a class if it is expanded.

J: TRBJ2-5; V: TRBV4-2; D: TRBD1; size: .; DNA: TGTGCCAACAGACAAAACGGGACAGGGGGCCAGGAGACCCAGTACTTC; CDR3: CANRQNGTGGQETQYF
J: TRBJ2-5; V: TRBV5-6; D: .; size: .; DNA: TGTGCCAGCAGCTTGGAGGATAGCCAAGAGACGCAATACTTC; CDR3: CASSLEDSQETQYF
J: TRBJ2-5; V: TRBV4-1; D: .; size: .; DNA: TGTGCCAGCAGCAAACAGGAGACTCAAGAGACCCAGTGCTTC; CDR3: CASSKQETQETQCF
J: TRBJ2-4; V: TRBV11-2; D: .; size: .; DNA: TGTGTCAGCACCTTAGATACTAGCAGGATTGCCAAAAACATTCAGTATTTC; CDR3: CVSTLDTSRIAKNIQYF
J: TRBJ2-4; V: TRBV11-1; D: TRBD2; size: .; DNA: TGTGCTAGTAGCTTTCCCGGGACTAGCGGGACCAAAACCATTCAGTGCTTC; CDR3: CASSFPGTSGTKTIQCF
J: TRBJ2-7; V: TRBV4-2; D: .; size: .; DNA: TGTGCCAGCAGCCTAAGCGAGACCAACTCCTACGAGCAGTACTTC; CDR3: CASSLSETNSYEQYF
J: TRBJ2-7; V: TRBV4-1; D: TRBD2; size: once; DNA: TGCTCCAGCAGCCAGGAGAGGACCAGCGGGAGTGTTTACGAGCAGTACTTC; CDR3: CSSSQERTSGSVYEQYF
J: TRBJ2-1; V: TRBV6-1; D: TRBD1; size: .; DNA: TGTGTCTGCAGTGGGGACAGGGGGTTTAGCAATGAGCAGTTCTTC; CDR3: CVCSGDRGFSNEQFF
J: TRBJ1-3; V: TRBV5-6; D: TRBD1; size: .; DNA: TGTGCCAGCAGAATGGAAGGACAGGGTTCTGGAAACACCATATATTTT; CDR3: CASRMEGQGSGNTIYF
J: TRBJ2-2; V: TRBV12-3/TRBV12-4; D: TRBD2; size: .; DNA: TGCGCCAGCTCCATGACTAGCGGGAGAGAGCTGTGTTTT; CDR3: CASSMTSGRELCF
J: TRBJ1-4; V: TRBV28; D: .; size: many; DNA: TGTGCCAGCAGTTCAGGGTCAACTAATGAAAAACTGTTTTTT; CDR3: CASSSGSTNEKLFF
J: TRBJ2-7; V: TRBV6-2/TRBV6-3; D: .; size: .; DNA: TGTGCCAACTTGGACACGGAGAGAGATGAGCAGTACTTC; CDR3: CANLDTERDEQYF
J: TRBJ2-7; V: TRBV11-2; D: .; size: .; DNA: TGTGCCAGTAGCTACAAGACTGAGGCCTACGAGCAGTACTTC; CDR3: CASSYKTEAYEQYF
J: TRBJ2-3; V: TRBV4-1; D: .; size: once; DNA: TGCGCCTGCAGTGGAAGCACAGATACGCAGTATTTT; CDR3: CACSGSTDTQYF
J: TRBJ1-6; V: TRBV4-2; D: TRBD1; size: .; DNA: TGCACCAGCAGCTATCTAACTGGACAGGGTGGGTCACCCCTCCACTTT; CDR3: CTSSYLTGQGGSPLHF
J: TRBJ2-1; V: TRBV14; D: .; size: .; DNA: TGTGGCAGCAGTGCCGTAGCTGGATGTGTAAACAATGAGCAGTTCTTC; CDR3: CGSSAVAGCVNNEQFF
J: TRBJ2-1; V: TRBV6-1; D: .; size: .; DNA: TGTGCCAGCGCTTCCCCCTACAATGGGCAGTTCTTC; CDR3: CASASPYNGQFF
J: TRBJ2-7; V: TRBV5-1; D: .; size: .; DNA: TGCGCCAACAGCCTCCGGCCCTACGAGCAGTACTTC; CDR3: CANSLRPYEQYF
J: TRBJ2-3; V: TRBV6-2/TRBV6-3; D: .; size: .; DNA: TGTACCAGCAGCCCGGCAACTAGCATAGATACGCAGTATTTT; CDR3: CTSSPATSIDTQYF
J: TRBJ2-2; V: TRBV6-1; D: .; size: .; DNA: TGTGCCAGCAGTGAAGCGCTTCTAGGGGGAACGAACACCGGGGAACTATTTTTT; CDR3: CASSEALLGGTNTGELFF
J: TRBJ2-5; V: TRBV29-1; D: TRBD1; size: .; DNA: TGCAGCGTCCGAGTCCCGGGACAGGACATTGAGACCCAGTACTTC; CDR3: CSVRVPGQDIETQYF
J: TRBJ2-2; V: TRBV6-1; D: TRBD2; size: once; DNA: TGTGCCAACGAACGGGGGGGTGCGAACACCGGGGAGCTGTTATTT; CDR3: CANERGGANTGELLF
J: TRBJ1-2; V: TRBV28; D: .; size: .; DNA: TGTGCCATCAGAGTCCGGGACGGCTATGGCTACACCTTC; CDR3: CAIRVRDGYGYTF
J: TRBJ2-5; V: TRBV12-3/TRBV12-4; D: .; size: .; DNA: TGTGTCAGCAGTTTAACTACAGACCAAGAGACTCAGTACTTC; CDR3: CVSSLTTDQETQYF
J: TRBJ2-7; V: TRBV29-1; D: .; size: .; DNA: TGCAGCGCTGTAAAGACAGGAACGCTCTTCGAGCAGTACTTC; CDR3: CSAVKTGTLFEQYF
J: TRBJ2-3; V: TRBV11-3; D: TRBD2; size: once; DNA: TGTGCCAACAGCTTTAGCGGGAGGCGGACAGGTACGCACTGTTTT; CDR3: CANSFSGRRTGTHCF
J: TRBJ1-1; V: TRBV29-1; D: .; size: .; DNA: TGCTACGTTGAAGATCGGGGGTCAGAGAACACTGAAGCTTTCTTT; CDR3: CYVEDRGSENTEAFF
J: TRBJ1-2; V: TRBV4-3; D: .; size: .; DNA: TGCGCCAGCAGCCAAGATACGCGGGGGACTCATGGTTACACCTTC; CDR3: CASSQDTRGTHGYTF
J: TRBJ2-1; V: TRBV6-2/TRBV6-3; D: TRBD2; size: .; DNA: TGTGCCAGCAGTCCCAGGACTAGTGGGGGAGCAAATGAGCAGTTCTTC; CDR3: CASSPRTSGGANEQFF
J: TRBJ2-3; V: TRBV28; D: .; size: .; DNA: TGTGCCAGCAGTGGCGGGGGCTGGGATAAGCAGTATTTT; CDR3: CASSGGGWDKQYF
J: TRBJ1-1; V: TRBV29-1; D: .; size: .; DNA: TGTAGCGTTATGAACACTGAAGCTTTCTTT; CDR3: CSVMNTEAFF
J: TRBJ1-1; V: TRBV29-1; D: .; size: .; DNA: TGCAGAGAGACGGGACGGGTGAGCACTGAAGCTTTCTTT; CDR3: CRETGRVSTEAFF
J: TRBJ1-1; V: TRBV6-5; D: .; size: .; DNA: TGTCCCAGCCTCCCGGGCGCTTTCTTT; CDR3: CPSLPGAFF
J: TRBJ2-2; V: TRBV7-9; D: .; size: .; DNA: TGTGCCTGCAGCCAGTCAACAACGAATACCGGGGAGCTGTTTTTT; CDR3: CACSQSTTNTGELFF
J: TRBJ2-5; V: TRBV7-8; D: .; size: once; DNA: TGTGCCAGTACTCTCGAGGGGGTAGAGACCCAGTACTTC; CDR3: CASTLEGVETQYF
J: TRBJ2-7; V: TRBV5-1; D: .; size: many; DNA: TGCGCCAGAAACAGGGAGGGGGATTACGGGCAGTACTTC; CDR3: CARNREGDYGQYF
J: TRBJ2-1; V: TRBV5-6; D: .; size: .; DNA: TGTGCCAGTAGCTTGGGAATGGTCTCATCAGGTTACAATGAGCAGATCTTC; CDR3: CASSLGMVSSGYNEQIF
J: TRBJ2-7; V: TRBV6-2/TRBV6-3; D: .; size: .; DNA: TGTGCTAGCAGTTATTGGGGAGCCGGGACAGAGGACTACGACCAGTACTTC; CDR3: CASSYWGAGTEDYDQYF
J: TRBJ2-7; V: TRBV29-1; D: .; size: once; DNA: TGCAGCGTTGAGGAACAGGGAAGAACCTACGATCAGTACTTC; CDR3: CSVEEQGRTYDQYF
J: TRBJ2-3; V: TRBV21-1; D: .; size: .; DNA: TGTGCCAACAGCAAAGCGAGACTAGCAGGCGGAGATACGCAGTATTTT; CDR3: CANSKARLAGGDTQYF
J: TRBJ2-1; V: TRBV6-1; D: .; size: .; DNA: TGTGTCGGCAGTGAGCGGAAAAACAATGAGCACTTCTTC; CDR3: CVGSERKNNEHFF
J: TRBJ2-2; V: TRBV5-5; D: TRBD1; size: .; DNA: TGTGCCAGCAGACTCCACACAGGGGAGCTGTTATTT; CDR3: CASRLHTGELLF
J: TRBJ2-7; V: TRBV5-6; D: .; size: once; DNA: TGTGTCAGCAACTTCCGGGCCTCCGAGCAGTACTTC; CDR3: CVSNFRASEQYF
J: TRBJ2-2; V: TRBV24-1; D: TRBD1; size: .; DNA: TGTGTCACCAGTGACACAGGGGCCCCAACCGGGGAGCTGTTTTTT; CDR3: CVTSDTGAPTGELFF
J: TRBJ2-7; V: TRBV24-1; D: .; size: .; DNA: TGTGCCACCAGTGCTGGGGACCCCGGGGTGTACGAGCAGTATTTC; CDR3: CATSAGDPGVYEQYF
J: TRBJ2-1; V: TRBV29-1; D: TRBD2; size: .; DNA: TGCAGCGTTGATAGCGGGAGGTCACCCTACAATGATCAGTTCTTC; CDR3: CSVDSGRSPYNDQFF
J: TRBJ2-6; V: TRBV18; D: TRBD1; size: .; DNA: TGTGCCGGCTCACCGGCAGGGGGCCGCCTGTCTGGGGCCAACGTCCTGACTTTC; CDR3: CAGSPAGGRLSGANVLTF
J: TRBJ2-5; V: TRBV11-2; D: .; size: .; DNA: TGTATCAGCAGTCTAGAGGGTGTGGTCCAGTACTTC; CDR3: CISSLEGVVQYF
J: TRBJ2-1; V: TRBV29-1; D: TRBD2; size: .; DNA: TGCAGCGTTGATAGCGGGAGGGCACACTACAAAGAGCAGTTCTTC; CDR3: CSVDSGRAHYKEQFF
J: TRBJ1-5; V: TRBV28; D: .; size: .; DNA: TGTCCCAGCAGTTTCCAGGGAGCTACTCATCCCCAGCATTTT; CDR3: CPSSFQGATHPQHF
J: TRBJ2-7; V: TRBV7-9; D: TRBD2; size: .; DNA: TGTGCCAACAGCTTAATCTCGACTAGCGGGAGGCCCAGCTCCTACGAGCAGCACTTC; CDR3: CANSLISTSGRPSSYEQHF
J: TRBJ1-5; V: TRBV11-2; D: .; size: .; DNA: TGTGCCAGCAGATTAGTAGAGGTAACAGGATGCAATCAGCCCCAGCATTTT; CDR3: CASRLVEVTGCNQPQHF
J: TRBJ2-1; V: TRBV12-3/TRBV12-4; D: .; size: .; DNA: TGTGTCAGCAGTGGGCCCCGGCGGACCCCTCCTGATGAGCCGTTCTTC; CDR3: CVSSGPRRTPPDEPFF